These 20 T cell receptor beta chains share one sample of origin, sequenced in a study of blood T cell repertoires in COVID-19. Assay used: immunoSEQ multiplex PCR; TCRdb lists only in-frame clones, some missing. The sample carries a few hundred thousand clones, roughly 86% recorded once. Sequenced sample: peripheral blood. Receptors were obtained from a man in his forties who had recovered from COVID-19.

The rearrangement joins TRBV4-3 to TRBJ2-3; 16 bases map to TRBD2. CDR1 LGHNA and CDR2 YSLEER come from the germline V gene. Trimming removed 1 base from V and 4 bases from J; junction bases left unmatched: 5. The CDR3 length is 18 residues. The CDR3 protein is CASSQVGTSGGVADTQYF. The CDR3 DNA reads TGCGCCAGCAGCCAAGTTGGGACTAGCGGGGGGGTGGCAGATACGCAGTATTTT.

The chain joins TRBV24-1 to TRBJ1-2; D call uncertain. Trimming removed 5 bases at V and 2 bases at J, with 17 bases between. The germline gives CDR1 KGHDR, CDR2 SFDVKD. This CDR3 comprises 16 residues. CDR3 DNA sequence: TGTGCCACCAGTGCGTCCCCACGGACTACCAACTATGGCTACACCTTC. The encoded protein is CATSASPRTTNYGYTF.

The chain combines TRBV24-1 with TRBJ1-3; TRBD1 aligns across 7 bases. V gave up 7 bases and J gave up 3 bases; unmatched junction bases: 8. Per germline, CDR1 KGHDR and CDR2 SFDVKD. CDR3 length: 15 residues. CDR3 coding DNA: TGTGCCACCAGACCCGAACGACAGGGTGGAAACACCATATATTTT. It codes for CATRPERQGGNTIYF.

The chain uses TRBV11-2 and TRBJ2-7; the match to TRBD1 covers 8 bases. V gave up 4 bases and J gave up 2 bases; unmatched junction bases: 4. The germline CDR1 and CDR2 sequences are SGHAT and FQNNGV. The CDR3 sequence is 14 residues long. The chain's CDR3 is CASSSNRGAYEQYF. CDR3 nucleotides: TGTGCCAGCAGCTCCAACAGGGGGGCCTACGAGCAGTACTTC.

This chain connects TRBV7-3 to TRBJ2-3; 10 nucleotides align to TRBD2. The CDR3 has 18 amino acids. V lost 5 bases to trimming and J lost 3 bases; unmatched junction nucleotides: 14. Germline V CDR1 and CDR2: SGHTA, FQGTGA. CDR3 DNA sequence: TGTGCCAGCAGCCCAGACCCTCGACTAGCGGGCAGGACAGATACGCAGTATTTT. Protein sequence: CASSPDPRLAGRTDTQYF.

The chain joins TRBV5-1 to TRBJ1-1; D is undetermined. Deletions cut 7 bases from V and 3 bases from J, with 10 bases between. The CDR3 runs to 12 residues. Germline values: CDR1 SGHRS, CDR2 YFSETQ. Here the CDR3 reads CASFGSHTEAFF. As DNA, the CDR3 is TGCGCCAGCTTCGGGTCCCACACTGAAGCTTTCTTT.

The V and J genes are TRBV4-2 and TRBJ1-1; a weak D match, TRBD1 (6 bases). The CDR3 covers 16 residues. Germline V gives CDR1 LGHNA, CDR2 YNFKEQ. Trimming removed 1 base at V and 4 bases at J, with 16 bases between. This CDR3 is CASSQGRGGSGTEAFF. The DNA for the CDR3 is TGTGCCAGCAGCCAAGGGCGTGGGGGCAGTGGCACTGAAGCTTTCTTT.

The gene calls are TRBV7-9 and TRBJ1-4, with a tentative D call TRBD1 (5 bases). This CDR3 contains 14 residues. Germline V gene lookup returns CDR1 SEHNR and CDR2 FQNEAQ (reference sequence). V was pared by 5 bases and J by 4 bases, with 11 bases between. CDR3 residues: CASSLDRDNEKLFF. The DNA of the CDR3 is TGTGCCAGCAGCCTAGACAGAGATAATGAAAAACTGTTTTTT.

V gene TRBV4-3 combines with J gene TRBJ1-6, with a tentative D call TRBD1 (5 bases). Looked up from germline, CDR1 is LGHNA and CDR2 is YSLEER. V was cut by 1 base and J by 8 bases, with 9 bases left in between. CDR3 length equals 14 residues. The DNA of the CDR3 is TGCGCCAGCAGCCAAGGGACAAGGGATTCACCCCTCCACTTT. Its protein product is CASSQGTRDSPLHF.

This clone was seen only a few times. V is TRBV7-3 and J is TRBJ2-2; 9 nucleotides agree with TRBD1. V gave up 2 bases and J gave up 5 bases; unmatched junction bases: 9. CDR3 length equals 17 residues. The germline V gene encodes CDR1 SGHTA and CDR2 FQGTGA. The chain's CDR3 is CASSLSIGTGLTGELFF. The CDR3 nucleotides are TGTGCCAGCAGCTTATCAATCGGGACAGGGTTAACCGGGGAGCTGTTTTTT.

The gene calls are TRBV29-1 and TRBJ2-1, with 14 positions matching TRBD2. The CDR3 extends over 16 amino acids. With V trimmed by 7 bases and J by 7 bases, 12 bases remained unmatched. Germline V gives CDR1 SQVTM, CDR2 ANQGSEA. The CDR3 DNA reads as TGCAGCGGAAGGGGGACTAGCGGGGGCCAAGGGAATGAGCAGTTCTTC. Translation: CSGRGTSGGQGNEQFF.

This rearrangement joins TRBV5-6 to TRBJ2-3; possible D gene TRBD1, 6 bases. V dropped 0 bases and J dropped 2 bases, with 16 bases sitting between them. The germline V gene encodes CDR1 SGHDT and CDR2 YYEEEE. The CDR3 is made up of 17 amino acids. The CDR3 DNA reads as TGTGCCAGCAGCTTGGGCTGGGGGTGGGGGCACACAGATACGCAGTATTTT. Its translation is CASSLGWGWGHTDTQYF.

This chain connects TRBV5-1 to TRBJ2-1; TRBD2 matches at 10 bases. The V gene's germline CDR1 is SGHRS and CDR2 YFSETQ. The CDR3 totals 15 residues. Trimming cost V 3 bases and J 9 bases; bases outside gene matches: 9. CDR3 amino acids: CASSSQLAGRPEQFF. CDR3 nucleotide sequence: TGCGCCAGCAGCTCGCAACTAGCGGGGCGGCCTGAGCAGTTCTTC.

A single count supports this clone. The J gene is TRBJ1-1, the V gene TRBV11-3, with a possible D match to TRBD1 (5 bases). Trimming removed 4 bases at V and 5 bases at J, with 20 bases between. CDR3 length equals 16 residues. Per the germline V gene, CDR1 is SGHNT and CDR2 is YENEEA. In DNA, the CDR3 is TGTGCCAGCAGCTCCACACAAAGACAGCTGTATACTGAAGCTTTCTTT. Translating it yields CASSSTQRQLYTEAFF.

The chain has TRBV29-1 and TRBJ1-1; TRBD1 is a possible D gene (5 bases). Trimming shortened V by 5 bases and J by 5 bases, and 18 bases separated the two germline ends. Germline CDR1 and CDR2: SQVTM and ANQGSEA. The length of the CDR3 is 14 residues. This CDR3 reads CSVHPHAGRTEAFF. Written as DNA, the CDR3 is TGCAGCGTTCACCCCCACGCAGGGAGGACTGAAGCTTTCTTT.

The chain employs TRBV6-4 and TRBJ2-1; 9 nucleotides agree with TRBD2. V trimming: 4 bases; J trimming: 7 bases; junction bases outside the gene matches: 2. The CDR3 runs to 13 residues. Germline CDR1 is MRHNA and CDR2 is SNTAGT. CDR3: CASSGGLANEQFF. Here the CDR3 DNA reads TGTGCCAGCAGTGGAGGACTAGCGAATGAGCAGTTCTTC.

The chain combines TRBV7-2 with TRBJ2-3, with TRBD2 matching over 8 bases. There are 16 residues in the CDR3. The J segment lost 4 bases and the V segment lost 5 bases, leaving 11 bases of the junction unmatched. Per germline, CDR1 SGHTA and CDR2 FQGNSA. The CDR3 bases are TGTGCCAGCAGCCGCATAATAGGGACTAGTCCAGATACGCAGTATTTT. Translating it yields CASSRIIGTSPDTQYF.

The chain combines TRBV18 with TRBJ1-2; TRBD1 agrees at 7 bases. The ends lost 2 bases at V and 5 bases at J; junction bases unmatched: 8. CDR3 length: 15 amino acids. Germline CDR1 is KGHSH and CDR2 is LQKENI. The CDR3 loop is CASSPMDRNFYGYTF. The DNA for the CDR3 is TGTGCCAGCTCACCAATGGACAGGAACTTTTATGGCTACACCTTC.

The V gene is TRBV19, the J gene TRBJ1-3; perhaps TRBD1 as D (6 bases). Germline lookup yields CDR1 LNHDA and CDR2 SQIVND (reference sequence). There are 19 residues in the CDR3. Trimming removed 7 bases from V and 0 bases from J, with 25 bases in between. The DNA of the CDR3 is TGTGCCAGTACCCTCTCCGCTCCAGCAGGGGTCTTCTCTGGAAACACCATATATTTT. This sequence encodes CASTLSAPAGVFSGNTIYF.

This clone was seen a single time. The chain combines TRBV7-2 with TRBJ2-5; the match to TRBD2 covers 9 bases. This CDR3 comprises 15 residues. V dropped 1 base and J dropped 13; count of bases not matched to a gene: 13. CDR1 and CDR2 (germline): SGHTA, FQGNSA. In DNA form, the CDR3 reads TGTGCCAGCAGCTTAGTCTGGCGGGGGGGCGGTATCTGGTACTTC. Residues: CASSLVWRGGGIWYF.